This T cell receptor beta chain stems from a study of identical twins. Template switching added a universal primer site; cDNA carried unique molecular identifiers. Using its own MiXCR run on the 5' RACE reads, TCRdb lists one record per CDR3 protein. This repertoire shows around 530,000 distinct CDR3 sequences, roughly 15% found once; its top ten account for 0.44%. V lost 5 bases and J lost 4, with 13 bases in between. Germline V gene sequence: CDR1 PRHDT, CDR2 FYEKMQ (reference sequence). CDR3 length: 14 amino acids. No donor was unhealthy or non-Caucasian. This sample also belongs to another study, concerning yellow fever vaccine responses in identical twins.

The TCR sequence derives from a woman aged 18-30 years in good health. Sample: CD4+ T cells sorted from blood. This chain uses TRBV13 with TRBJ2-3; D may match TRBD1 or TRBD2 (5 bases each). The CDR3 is CASSPGLGADTQYF. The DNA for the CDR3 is TGTGCCAGCAGCCCTGGGCTGGGGGCAGATACGCAGTATTTT.